The entry that follows covers one T cell receptor (beta chain) sequence. This entry comes from a study of blood T cell repertoires in COVID-19. Study-level information: Researchers got acute and convalescent COVID-19 samples from the United States, Italy and Spain. T cells, B-cell-depleted T cells, or PBMCs provided the cDNA or gDNA that served as material.

In the study's own analysis: Reference gene primer amplification gave estimated nucleated cell counts. The protocol was immunoSEQ multiplex PCR, while the TCRdb copy is restricted to in-frame clones and leaves out a portion. Clone size and the V and J calls come from that table; the DNA yielded D and trimming. The table includes 120,000 or so clones, roughly four fifths detected once. The CDR3 is 15 amino acids. The sample comprised peripheral blood. The sequence was collected from a human donor in a cohort sampled during active COVID-19. This chain links TRBV12-1 with TRBJ2-7; TRBD1 is the table's D call, not checked against the DNA. TRBV12-1 is a pseudogene. CDR3 in DNA: TGTGCCAGCAGCCATGTCAGGGTGGGATCCTACGAGCAGTACTTC. As protein: CASSHVRVGSYEQYF.